Following are 22 T cell receptor beta chains from one sample sequenced in a study of shared clonotypes between healthy human individuals (dated by TCRdb to between 2020 and 2021). The library relied on the immunoSEQ multiplex PCR assay. As stored in TCRdb, this immuneACCESS dataset retains in-frame rearrangements with V and J assigned. A fraction of the clones does not appear; measured against another copy, unresolved V genes explain less than half of the discrepancy, and the remainder lacks a known reason. The sample table contains around 2,000,000 clones; only one count was recorded for more than 85% of them. Of the sample, over 1.5% is held by the ten largest clones. CD8 naive samples consisted of CD45RO-negative cells that were positively selected for CCR7, yielding a CD45RA+CCR7+ population without TemRA cells. Material: naive CD8+ T cells from PBMCs. Per the publication, the cell subset or site label means: CD45RA+CCR7+. All receptors come from a man aged 18 to 30 in good health. Some clones in this sample may be carry-over from other donors' samples.

This sequence joins TRBV27 and TRBJ2-7, with D possibly matching TRBD2 (5 bases). The CDR3 runs to 15 residues. Between the trimmed V and J ends, which lost 5 bases and 9 bases, there was a span of 23 bases. Germline CDR1 MNHEY, CDR2 SMNVEV (reference sequence). CDR3 bases: TGTGCCAGCAGTAAACCCGAGGGCGACTCTAAGGGGCAGTACTTC. It encodes CASSKPEGDSKGQYF.

The chain uses TRBV28 and TRBJ2-7, with D possibly being TRBD2 (5 bases). The germline gives CDR1 MDHEN, CDR2 SYDVKM. The CDR3 has 16 residues. The germline V and J ends were trimmed by 2 bases and 4 bases, with 18 bases remaining between them. The CDR3 protein is CASSLPTERTEYEQYF. In DNA form, the CDR3 reads TGTGCCAGCAGTTTACCGACGGAGCGGACCGAGTACGAGCAGTACTTC.

CDR3 residues: CASSSAAGVSYNEQFF. Here the CDR3 DNA reads TGTGCCAGCAGCTCCGCCGCGGGAGTATCCTACAATGAGCAGTTCTTC. The chain joins TRBV7-9 to TRBJ2-1; 7 bases map to TRBD2. With 4 bases clipped from V and 1 base from J, the junction kept 7 bases outside the gene matches. The CDR3 sequence is 16 residues long. Germline values: CDR1 SEHNR, CDR2 FQNEAQ (reference sequence).

The genes are TRBV2 and TRBJ2-5, with D tentatively TRBD2 (5 bases). CDR1 is SNHLY and CDR2 is FYNNEI in the germline V gene. Between the trimmed V and J ends, which lost 3 bases and 5 bases, there was a span of 13 bases. This CDR3 has 14 residues. In DNA form, the CDR3 reads TGTGCCAGCAGTGATCTCGGGGTATGGGAGACCCAGTACTTC. Translating it yields CASSDLGVWETQYF.

The chain's CDR3 is CASSPTSVARDEQFF. The CDR3 nucleotides read TGTGCCAGCAGCCCGACTAGCGTGGCCCGTGATGAGCAGTTCTTC. This chain joins TRBV13 and TRBJ2-1; 8 bases fit TRBD2. Germline loops: CDR1 PRHDT, CDR2 FYEKMQ (reference sequence). V was pared by 5 bases and J by 8 bases, with 11 bases of the junction left unmatched. This CDR3 spans 15 amino acids.

The chain joins TRBV6-5 to TRBJ1-2, with D possibly being TRBD1 (5 bases). There are 16 residues in the CDR3. Per the germline V gene, CDR1 is MNHEY and CDR2 is SVGAGI. Between the trimmed V and J ends, which lost 4 bases and 4 bases, there was a span of 19 bases. The chain's CDR3 is CASSSPGEGQSYGYTF. The CDR3 DNA follows: TGTGCCAGCAGTTCTCCTGGGGAGGGGCAGAGCTATGGCTACACCTTC.

The chain employs TRBV28 and TRBJ2-3, with a weak D call TRBD2 (5 bases). The CDR3 has 16 amino acids. The germline V gene encodes CDR1 MDHEN and CDR2 SYDVKM. V gave up 3 bases and J gave up 4 bases, with 17 bases separating them. The CDR3 DNA reads as TGTGCCAGCAGTTTGCGGGTAGCGATGCGGGCAGATACGCAGTATTTT. Amino acids: CASSLRVAMRADTQYF. The full variable domain, completed using reference TRBV28 and TRBJ2-3, is DVKVTQSSRYLVKRTGEKVFLECVQDMDHENMFWYRQDPGLGLRLIYFSYDVKMKEKGDIPEGYSVSREKKERFSLILESASTNQTSMYLCASSLRVAMRADTQYFGPGTRLTVL.

The chain combines TRBV9 with TRBJ2-6, with TRBD1 as a possible D gene (6 bases). The CDR3 length is 15 residues. Trimming pared 10 bases from V and 1 base from J, leaving 15 bases between. The germline gives CDR1 SGDLS, CDR2 YYNGEE. Written as DNA, the CDR3 is TGTGCCTCGTCGACAGGTCGGTCTGGGGCCAACGTCCTGACTTTC. Translation gives CASSTGRSGANVLTF.

The chain employs TRBV18 and TRBJ1-5; maybe TRBD1 (5 bases). The germline V gene encodes CDR1 KGHSH and CDR2 LQKENI. The CDR3 contains 15 residues. Trimming pared 3 bases from V and 2 bases from J, leaving 11 bases between. The CDR3 DNA follows: TGTGCCAGCTCACCCTCGGGGCTAGGCAATCAGCCCCAGCATTTT. Its translation: CASSPSGLGNQPQHF.

Comment on this clone: The same CDR3 is also encoded by other DNA sequences in this sample. The rearrangement links TRBV7-8 to TRBJ2-1; 15 bases align to TRBD2. Germline trimming cut 4 bases from V and 1 base from J; bases unmatched to any gene: 5. The CDR3 runs to 18 residues. The germline gives CDR1 SGHVS, CDR2 FQNEAQ. The CDR3 nucleotides are TGTGCCAGCAGCTCTGGACTAGCGGGAGGGTCATCCTACAATGAGCAGTTCTTC. It codes for CASSSGLAGGSSYNEQFF.

The sample holds one count of this clone. This rearrangement joins TRBV7-9 to TRBJ2-1; D gene uncertain. V shed 5 bases and J shed 8 bases, with 19 bases lying between them. The CDR3 length is 15 residues. Germline V gene sequence: CDR1 SEHNR, CDR2 FQNEAQ (reference sequence). For the CDR3, the DNA is TGTGCCAGCAGCACACTCGCCGCGGTGTACGATGAGCAGTTCTTC. It translates to CASSTLAAVYDEQFF.

The CDR3 bases are TGTGCCAGCAGAAAGGACTTTGACAATGAGCAGTTCTTC. Its protein product is CASRKDFDNEQFF. The genes are TRBV27 and TRBJ2-1, with D possibly being TRBD2 (5 bases). V shed 6 bases and J shed 5 bases, with 11 bases lying between them. The germline gives CDR1 MNHEY, CDR2 SMNVEV (reference sequence). The CDR3 runs 13 residues.

The chain combines TRBV13 with TRBJ2-1; possible D gene TRBD2, 6 bases. The ends were cut back, 0 bases at V and 6 bases at J, with 12 bases in the middle. Per the germline V gene, CDR1 is PRHDT and CDR2 is FYEKMQ (reference sequence). The CDR3 is 15 amino acids. The DNA for the CDR3 is TGTGCCAGCAGCTTAGGAGGCGGGAAAGGCAATGAGCAGTTCTTC. Its protein is CASSLGGGKGNEQFF.

The chain links TRBV4-1 to TRBJ2-7; TRBD1 aligns across 9 bases. CDR3 length: 16 amino acids. Trimming at V came to 2 bases and at J to 5 bases, leaving 10 bases not matched to a gene. Germline V gives CDR1 MGHRA, CDR2 YSYEKL. The chain's CDR3 is CASSQPWGQGLNEQYF. CDR3 bases: TGCGCCAGCAGCCAACCATGGGGACAGGGACTAAACGAGCAGTACTTC.

The chain recombines TRBV5-6 with TRBJ2-7; tentative D call: TRBD1 (5 bases). There are 17 residues in the CDR3. Germline CDR1 reads SGHDT; CDR2 reads YYEEEE. Trimming took off 0 bases at V and 6 bases at J, with 22 bases between the two ends. The CDR3 DNA is TGTGCCAGCAGCTTGGATCATCCAGGGTGGCCCCCAGGCGAGCAGTACTTC. Translated, it gives CASSLDHPGWPPGEQYF.

This clone showed up just once. The genes are TRBV5-1 and TRBJ1-1; the match to TRBD1 covers 9 bases. The germline V gene encodes CDR1 SGHRS and CDR2 YFSETQ. V was pared by 3 bases and J by 8 bases, with 8 bases of the junction left unmatched. The CDR3 is 14 residues long. Here the CDR3 DNA reads TGCGCCAGCAGCTGGGGACAGGGCGCCCGGGAAGCTTTCTTT. Its protein product is CASSWGQGAREAFF.

J is TRBJ2-1 and V is TRBV5-6, with 8 bases lining up with TRBD2. With V trimmed by 0 bases and J by 0 bases, 5 bases remained unmatched. The germline gives CDR1 SGHDT, CDR2 YYEEEE. The CDR3 contains 17 residues. The CDR3 reads CASSLDTSGLSYNEQFF. CDR3 bases: TGTGCCAGCAGCTTGGATACTAGCGGCCTCTCCTACAATGAGCAGTTCTTC.

This clone has only one observation. At the DNA level, this CDR3 is encoded by other sequences in the same sample as well. This chain connects TRBV27 to TRBJ2-3; either TRBD1 or TRBD2 may supply D (5 bases each). Between the trimmed V and J ends, which lost 6 bases and 1 base, there was a span of 8 bases. The V gene's germline CDR1 is MNHEY and CDR2 SMNVEV (reference sequence). This CDR3 comprises 13 residues. The CDR3 region is CASSRGGTDTQYF. In DNA, the CDR3 is TGTGCCAGCAGCCGGGGCGGCACAGATACGCAGTATTTT.

This chain connects TRBV10-3 to TRBJ1-2, with D uncertain. Germline V gives CDR1 ENHRY, CDR2 SYGVKD. Trimming shortened V by 0 bases and J by 5 bases, and 10 bases separated the two germline ends. The CDR3 contains 14 residues. The CDR3 region is CAISESVGWYGYTF. The CDR3 nucleotides read TGTGCCATCAGTGAGTCGGTGGGATGGTATGGCTACACCTTC.

This rearrangement joins TRBV18 to TRBJ2-7; possibly TRBD1 for D (5 bases). Germline V CDR1 and CDR2: KGHSH, LQKENI. V was shortened by 0 bases and J by 6 bases, with 9 bases between the two germline ends. The CDR3 loop spans 13 amino acids. CDR3 DNA: TGTGCCAGCTCACCACCTGACAGTAGCGAGCAGTACTTC. Translating it yields CASSPPDSSEQYF.

J is TRBJ2-2 and V is TRBV4-1, with D tentatively TRBD1 (5 bases). This CDR3 is built from 16 residues. V was shortened by 1 base and J by 5 bases, with 14 bases between the two germline ends. Germline CDR1 MGHRA, CDR2 YSYEKL. The CDR3 sequence: CASSQVSRVLTGELFF. CDR3 DNA: TGCGCCAGCAGCCAAGTTTCCAGGGTTTTAACCGGGGAGCTGTTTTTT.

The V gene is TRBV5-5, the J gene TRBJ2-7, with 8 bases lining up with TRBD2. In germline, CDR1 is SGHKS, CDR2 YYEKEE (reference sequence). V lost 4 bases, J lost 3 bases, and 9 bases stayed unmatched. The CDR3 sequence is 15 residues long. CDR3 sequence: CASSPGGDFFYEQYF. Written as DNA, the CDR3 is TGTGCCAGCAGCCCCGGGGGGGACTTTTTCTACGAGCAGTACTTC.